Given below is one T cell receptor (beta chain) in context. Its matching antigen is unknown. J lost 5 bases, V lost 1 base, and 6 bases had no gene match. The CDR3 covers 15 residues. CDR1 is SEHNR and CDR2 is FQNEAQ in the germline V gene (reference sequence). The sample comes from a study of OX40 agonist ivuxolimab in advanced cancers. Turning to the study itself: Those enrolled were about 82% male, with a mean age of 60 years and ages from roughly 20 to 90. Overall study findings and caveats: Expanded clones were, on average, more numerous in CD8+ T cells than in CD4+.

The protocol was immunoSEQ multiplex PCR, while the TCRdb copy is restricted to in-frame clones and leaves out a portion. The sample has some 80,000 clones; approximately 91% are singletons. Sequencing was performed on CD4+ or CD8+ T cells sorted from blood, taken in a trial of the OX40 agonist ivuxolimab. The clonotype was recovered from an adult with an advanced solid tumor such as melanoma, head and neck, liver or kidney cancer. The V call is TRBV7-9, the J call TRBJ2-7, with 9 bases matching TRBD2. The CDR3 spells CASSLGSGLADEQYF. CDR3 DNA sequence: TGTGCCAGCAGCTTAGGCTCGGGACTAGCTGACGAGCAGTACTTC.